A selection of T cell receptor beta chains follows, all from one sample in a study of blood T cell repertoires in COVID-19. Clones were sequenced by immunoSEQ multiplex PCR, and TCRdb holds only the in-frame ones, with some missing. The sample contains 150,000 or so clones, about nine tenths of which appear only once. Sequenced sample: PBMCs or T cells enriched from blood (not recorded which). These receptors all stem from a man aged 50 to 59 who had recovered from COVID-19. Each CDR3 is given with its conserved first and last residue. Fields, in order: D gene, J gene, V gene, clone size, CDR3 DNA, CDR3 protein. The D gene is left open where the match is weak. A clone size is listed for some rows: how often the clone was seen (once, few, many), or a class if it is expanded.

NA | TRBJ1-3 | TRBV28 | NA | TGTGCCAGCAGTGCCTGGACTGAGAGAAACACCATATATTTT | CASSAWTERNTIYF
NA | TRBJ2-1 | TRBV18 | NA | TGTGCCAGCTCATTGGGCCTAGCATCCAATGAGCAGTTCTTC | CASSLGLASNEQFF
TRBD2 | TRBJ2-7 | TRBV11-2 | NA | TGTGCCAGCAGCTCACTTACCGGGACTAGCCTATCCTACGAGCAGTACTTC | CASSSLTGTSLSYEQYF
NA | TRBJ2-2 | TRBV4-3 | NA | TGCGCCAGCAGCCAGATACAGGTGAACACCGGGGAGCTGTTTTTT | CASSQIQVNTGELFF
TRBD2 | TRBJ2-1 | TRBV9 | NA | TGTGCCAGCAGCTCTCACCTAGCGGGAGCCTACAATGAGCAGTTCTTC | CASSSHLAGAYNEQFF
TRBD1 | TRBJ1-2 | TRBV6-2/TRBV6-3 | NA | TGTGCCAGCAGTTCCCCCCGGACAGGGCGGAGTGGCTACACCTTC | CASSSPRTGRSGYTF
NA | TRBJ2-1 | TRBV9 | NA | TGTGCCAGCAGTGAGAGTACGCAGGGGGCAGGCGGGAGACAATCCTACAATGAGCAGTTCTTC | CASSESTQGAGGRQSYNEQFF
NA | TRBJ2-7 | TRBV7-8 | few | TGTGCCAGCAGCTTTATGACTAAGCAGTACTTC | CASSFMTKQYF
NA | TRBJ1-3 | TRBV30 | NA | TGTGCCTGGAGTGTACTGGCGGGGGGACCTACCATATATTTT | CAWSVLAGGPTIYF
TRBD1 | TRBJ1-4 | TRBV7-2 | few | TGTGCCAGCAGGACCGGGACAGGGGATGAAAAACTGTTTTTT | CASRTGTGDEKLFF
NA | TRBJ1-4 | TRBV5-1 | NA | TGCGCCAGCAGCTTGGCCCAGGCCGAAAAACTGTTTTTT | CASSLAQAEKLFF
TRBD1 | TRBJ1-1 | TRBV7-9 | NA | TGTGCCAGCAGCGTCGAAGGACAGGGGAACACTGAAGCTTTCTTT | CASSVEGQGNTEAFF
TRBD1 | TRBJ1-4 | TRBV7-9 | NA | TGTGCCAGCAGCTCGGACAGGGTGGGGGAAAAACTGTTTTTT | CASSSDRVGEKLFF
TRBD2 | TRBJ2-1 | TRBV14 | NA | TGTGCCAGCAGCCTCGGACTAGCGATCCCCTACAATGAGCAGTTCTTC | CASSLGLAIPYNEQFF
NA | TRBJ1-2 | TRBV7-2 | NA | TGTGCCAGCAGAGGGGGGGATAGCTATAGCTACACCTTC | CASRGGDSYSYTF
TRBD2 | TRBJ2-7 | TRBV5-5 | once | TGTGCCAGCAGCTTGGTTGCGAGCGGGAGGGGGGAGCAGTACTTC | CASSLVASGRGEQYF
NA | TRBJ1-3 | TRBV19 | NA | TGTGCCAGTAGTTTTGGGGGCTCCGGAAACACCATATATTTT | CASSFGGSGNTIYF
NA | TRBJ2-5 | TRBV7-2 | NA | TGTGCCAGCAGCTCCTTTGGACTTTCCCAAGAGACCCAGTACTTC | CASSSFGLSQETQYF
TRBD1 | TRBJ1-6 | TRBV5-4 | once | TGTGCCAGCAGCACAGGGACAGCCCGTTCACCCCTCCACTTT | CASSTGTARSPLHF
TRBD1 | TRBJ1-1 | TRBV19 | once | TGTGCCAGTAGTATGCACCGGGACAGGGCTCTGGCTTTCTTT | CASSMHRDRALAFF
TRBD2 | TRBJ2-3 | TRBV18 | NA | TGTGCCAGCTCACAATCTAGCGGGGCCACAGATACGCAGTATTTT | CASSQSSGATDTQYF
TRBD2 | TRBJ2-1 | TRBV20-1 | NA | TGCAGTGCTAGTACGGGGGGGGCGGATTTGTACAATGAGCAGTTCTTC | CSASTGGADLYNEQFF
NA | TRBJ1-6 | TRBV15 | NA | TGTGCCACCAGCAGAGCCAGGGAGGGTAAATTCACCCTCCACTTT | CATSRAREGKFTLHF
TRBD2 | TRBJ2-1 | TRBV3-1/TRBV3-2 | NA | TGTGCCAGCAGCCTACTAGCGGGGCGATTCAATGAGCAGTTCTTC | CASSLLAGRFNEQFF
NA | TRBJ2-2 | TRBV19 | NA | TGTGCCAGTAGTATACCGGGGACAGGCCGGACTAGCGCGGCCGGGGAGCTGTTTTTT | CASSIPGTGRTSAAGELFF
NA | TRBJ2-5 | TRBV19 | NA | TGTGCCAGTAGTGGGGGACTGTGGGAGACCCAGTACTTC | CASSGGLWETQYF
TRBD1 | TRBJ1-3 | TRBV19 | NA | TGTGCCAGTACCATCACAGGGGTTGGAAACACCATATATTTT | CASTITGVGNTIYF
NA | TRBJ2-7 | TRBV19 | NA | TGTGCCAGTAGACCCAGTCTGGGGAGCTACGAGCAGTACTTC | CASRPSLGSYEQYF
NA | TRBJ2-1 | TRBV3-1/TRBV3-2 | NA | TGTGCCAGCAGCCAACAATGGGCGGGAAATGAGCAGTTCTTC | CASSQQWAGNEQFF
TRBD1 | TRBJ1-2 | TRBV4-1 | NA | TGCGCCAGCAGCCGGACAGGGGGGGACTATGGCTACACCTTC | CASSRTGGDYGYTF
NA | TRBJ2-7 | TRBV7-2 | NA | TGTGCCAGCAGCCCCCCCGGGACTGTCTCCTCCTACGAGCAGTACTTC | CASSPPGTVSSYEQYF
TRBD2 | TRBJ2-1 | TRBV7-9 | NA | TGTGCCAGCAGCTTAGCGGGGGTCCCGGGGGGTGAGCAGTTCTTC | CASSLAGVPGGEQFF
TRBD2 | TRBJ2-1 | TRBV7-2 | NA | TGTGCCAGCAGCGTCGCAGCGGGAGTCTACAATGAGCAGTTCTTC | CASSVAAGVYNEQFF
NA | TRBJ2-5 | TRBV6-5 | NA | TGTGCCAGCAGTTACTGGACGGGGGGCGAAGAGACCCAGTACTTC | CASSYWTGGEETQYF
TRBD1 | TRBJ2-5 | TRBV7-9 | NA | TGTGCCAGCAGATTAACAGGGGGAACAGAAGAGACCCAGTACTTC | CASRLTGGTEETQYF
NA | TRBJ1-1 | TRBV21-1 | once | TGTGCCAGCAGCAAAGGGTCCCTGAGAACTGAAGCTTTCTTT | CASSKGSLRTEAFF
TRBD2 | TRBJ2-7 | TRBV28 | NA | TGTGCCAGCAGTTTATGGAATCTAGCGGGAGGGCCCTACGAGCAGTACTTC | CASSLWNLAGGPYEQYF
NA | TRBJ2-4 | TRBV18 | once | TGTGCCAGCTCACCTTCGGACAGCCAAAACATTCAGTACTTC | CASSPSDSQNIQYF
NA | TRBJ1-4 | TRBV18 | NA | TGTGCCAGCTCACCTGCGCTCGATAATGAAAAACTGTTTTTT | CASSPALDNEKLFF
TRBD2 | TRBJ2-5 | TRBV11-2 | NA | TGTGCCAGCAGTCCCACACCGAGCGGGAGGGCCGCGGAGACCCAGTACTTC | CASSPTPSGRAAETQYF
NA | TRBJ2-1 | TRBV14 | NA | TGTGCCAGCAGCCAAGTCGTGAGGAATGAGCAGTTCTTC | CASSQVVRNEQFF
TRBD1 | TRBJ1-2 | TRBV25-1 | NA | TGTGCCAGCTACGGGGACAGGGGGGACTATGGCTACACCTTC | CASYGDRGDYGYTF
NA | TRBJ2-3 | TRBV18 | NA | TGTGCCAGCTCACTAGGCGAGGGAGATACGCAGTATTTT | CASSLGEGDTQYF
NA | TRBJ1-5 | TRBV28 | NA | TGTGCCAGCAGTTTAGGGCAGGGGAATCAGCCCCAGCATTTT | CASSLGQGNQPQHF
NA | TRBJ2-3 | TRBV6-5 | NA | TGTGCCAGCAGCCCCGTGGGAGCACTCACAGATACGCAGTATTTT | CASSPVGALTDTQYF
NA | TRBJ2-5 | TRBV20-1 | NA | TGCAGTGTCCTCACCCAGTACTTC | CSVLTQYF
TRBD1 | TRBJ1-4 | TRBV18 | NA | TGTGCCAGCTCACCAGGGGACAGGGTCGACGAAAAACTGTTTTTT | CASSPGDRVDEKLFF
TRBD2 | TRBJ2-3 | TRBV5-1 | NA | TGCGCCAGCAGCTTAGCGGGGGGGCAAGATACGCAGTATTTT | CASSLAGGQDTQYF
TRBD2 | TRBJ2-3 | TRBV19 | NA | TGTGCCAGTAGTATCTCGGGGGGAGGTGGCACAGATACGCAGTATTTT | CASSISGGGGTDTQYF
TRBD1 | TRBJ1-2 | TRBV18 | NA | TGTGCCAGCTCACCAGGGACAGTTAACTATGGCTACACCTTC | CASSPGTVNYGYTF
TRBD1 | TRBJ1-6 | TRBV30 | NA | TGTGCCTGGAGCGGCCAGGGACAGAATAATTCACCCCTCCACTTT | CAWSGQGQNNSPLHF
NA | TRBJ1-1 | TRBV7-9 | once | TGTGCCAGCAGCCCCCTAAGGGGGAGGAACACTGAAGCTTTCTTT | CASSPLRGRNTEAFF
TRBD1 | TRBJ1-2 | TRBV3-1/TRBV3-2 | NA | TGTGCCAGCAGCCAGACAGGGGCTGAAGGCTACACCTTC | CASSQTGAEGYTF
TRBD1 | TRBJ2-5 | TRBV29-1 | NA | TGCAGCTCCCGGACAGGAAAAGAGACCCAGTACTTC | CSSRTGKETQYF
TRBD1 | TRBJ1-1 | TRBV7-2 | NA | TGTGCCAGCAGCTCGGCAGGGGGCCTCACTGAAGCTTTCTTT | CASSSAGGLTEAFF